The 31 T cell receptor beta chains listed next were all sequenced from one sample in a study of shared clonotypes between healthy human individuals. Only in-frame clones appear in the TCRdb table, and some are missing; sequencing was by immunoSEQ multiplex PCR. In the table there are 2,500,000 or so clones, roughly nine tenths of which are singletons. Sequencing was carried out using naive CD4+ T cells sorted from blood. As to subset: CD45RA+ positively selected. All receptors derive from a man between 18 and 35 years old in good health.

The rearrangement joins TRBV7-8 to TRBJ2-3; 7 bases line up with TRBD2. The CDR3 has 16 amino acids. Germline CDR1 SGHVS, CDR2 FQNEAQ. With 4 bases clipped from V and 1 base from J, the junction kept 8 bases outside the gene matches. The CDR3, as DNA: TGTGCCAGCAGCTGGGCGAGGACTAGGGGCACAGATACGCAGTATTTT. Encoded protein: CASSWARTRGTDTQYF.

This clone appeared once. The rearrangement joins TRBV7-3 to TRBJ2-2, with D maybe TRBD1 (6 bases). The CDR3 contains 16 residues. V was cut by 0 bases and J by 5 bases, with 13 bases left in between. CDR1 and CDR2 from the germline V gene are SGHTA and FQGTGA. The CDR3 protein is CASSLTLERGTGELFF. Written as DNA, the CDR3 is TGTGCCAGCAGCTTAACCCTAGAGAGGGGGACCGGGGAGCTGTTTTTT.

The J gene is TRBJ1-6, the V gene TRBV6-6, with D possibly TRBD1 on 5 matching bases. V was shortened by 5 bases and J by 8 bases, with 10 bases between the two germline ends. CDR1 and CDR2 (germline): MNHNY, SVGAGI (reference sequence). The CDR3 length is 13 residues. The CDR3 is CASSPGTDSPLHF. The CDR3 coding sequence is TGTGCCAGCAGTCCCGGGACCGATTCACCCCTCCACTTT.

The V gene is TRBV5-4, the J gene TRBJ2-3; either TRBD1 or TRBD2 may supply D (5 bases each). The CDR3 consists of 15 residues. Germline-derived CDR1 and CDR2 are SGHNT and YYREEE (reference sequence). V gave up 1 base and J gave up 1 base, with 10 bases separating them. The CDR3 region has the DNA TGTGCCAGCAGCTTGTTCGGGGCGCGCACAGATACGCAGTATTTT. Its translation: CASSLFGARTDTQYF.

In its sample, this clone was seen once. The rearrangement links TRBV5-5 to TRBJ2-7; the D gene could be TRBD1 or TRBD2 (5 bases each). V gave up 0 bases and J gave up 0 bases, with 10 bases separating them. Germline lookup yields CDR1 SGHKS and CDR2 YYEKEE (reference sequence). The CDR3 has 15 amino acids. CDR3 protein: CASSLAWGSSYEQYF. For the CDR3, the DNA is TGTGCCAGCAGCTTGGCCTGGGGGAGCTCCTACGAGCAGTACTTC.

A single count supports this clone. The CDR3 protein is CASSLDPGGFYEQYF. The CDR3 nucleotides read TGCGCCAGCAGCTTGGATCCGGGGGGGTTCTACGAGCAGTACTTC. The chain links TRBV5-1 to TRBJ2-7, with TRBD2 matching over 8 bases. This CDR3 is 15 amino acids long. The J segment lost 3 bases and the V segment lost 0 bases, leaving 5 bases of the junction unmatched. Germline values: CDR1 SGHRS, CDR2 YFSETQ.

This chain uses TRBV28 with TRBJ1-1, with 7 bases aligning to TRBD1. Unmatched junction bases numbered 8, after V lost 6 bases and J lost 4 bases. CDR1 and CDR2 (germline): MDHEN, SYDVKM. The CDR3 runs to 14 residues. The CDR3 here is CASSQGGGFTEAFF. CDR3 in DNA: TGTGCCAGCAGCCAAGGGGGCGGTTTCACTGAAGCTTTCTTT. Complete variable domain (other parts from reference TRBV28 and TRBJ1-1): DVKVTQSSRYLVKRTGEKVFLECVQDMDHENMFWYRQDPGLGLRLIYFSYDVKMKEKGDIPEGYSVSREKKERFSLILESASTNQTSMYLCASSQGGGFTEAFFGQGTRLTVV.

V and J are TRBV10-3 and TRBJ2-7, with D perhaps matching TRBD1 or TRBD2 (6 bases each). The CDR3 consists of 15 residues. Germline-derived CDR1 and CDR2 are ENHRY and SYGVKD. Trimming removed 1 base from V and 3 bases from J, with 13 bases in between. DNA of the CDR3: TGTGCCATCAGTGAGTTGTCCGGAGGGGGCTACGAGCAGTACTTC. As protein: CAISELSGGGYEQYF.

CDR3 sequence reads: CASREGVWGTQYF. The CDR3 coding sequence is TGTGCCAGCAGAGAGGGGGTTTGGGGGACCCAGTACTTC. The J gene is TRBJ2-5, the V gene TRBV2; tentatively, D is TRBD1 (6 bases). Germline CDR1 and CDR2: SNHLY and FYNNEI. This CDR3 is 13 amino acids long. V was trimmed by 6 bases and J by 7 bases, leaving 15 bases between them.

This clone is a singleton in its sample. Other DNA sequences in this specimen translate into the identical CDR3. The rearrangement links TRBV2 to TRBJ1-3; D ambiguous. Trimming shortened V by 6 bases and J by 0 bases, and 9 bases separated the two germline ends. This CDR3 comprises 14 residues. Germline values: CDR1 SNHLY, CDR2 FYNNEI. This CDR3 reads CASRMVNSGNTIYF. In DNA form, the CDR3 reads TGTGCCAGCAGGATGGTCAACTCTGGAAACACCATATATTTT.

This clone was counted ten times or more. The same CDR3 arises from other DNA sequences in this sample as well. The chain employs TRBV30 and TRBJ1-1; no reliable D call. Trimming stripped 0 bases from V and 1 base from J, with 6 bases between. Germline V gene sequence: CDR1 GTSNPN, CDR2 SVGIG (reference sequence). This CDR3 region has 13 residues. The CDR3 nucleotides read TGTGCCTGGAGTGTACGGGGGAACACTGAAGCTTTCTTT. Protein product: CAWSVRGNTEAFF. The full variable domain, completed using reference TRBV30 and TRBJ1-1, is SQTIHQWPATLVQPVGSPLSLECTVEGTSNPNLYWYRQAAGRGLQLLFYSVGIGQISSEVPQNLSASRPQDRQFILSSKKLLLSDSGFYLCAWSVRGNTEAFFGQGTRLTVV.

In the case of this clone: The sample carries other DNA sequences with the same CDR3. The J gene is TRBJ2-5, the V gene TRBV5-1, with TRBD2 matching 8 bases. Trimming took 0 bases from V and 5 from J; bases not matched to a gene: 3. The germline CDR1 and CDR2 sequences are SGHRS and YFSETQ. The CDR3 has 14 amino acids. The CDR3 coding sequence is TGCGCCAGCAGCTTGGGGCTAGCGGGCGAGACCCAGTACTTC. This translates into CASSLGLAGETQYF.

J is TRBJ1-5 and V is TRBV2, with 9 bases aligning to TRBD1. Losses at the gene ends were 6 bases for V and 5 bases for J; bases not matched to a gene: 2. Per germline, CDR1 SNHLY and CDR2 FYNNEI. The CDR3 loop spans 13 amino acids. This chain's CDR3 is CASRGQGYQPQHF. DNA of the CDR3: TGTGCCAGCAGAGGACAGGGGTATCAGCCCCAGCATTTT.

This chain connects TRBV11-3 to TRBJ2-3, with D hard to call. The germline gives CDR1 SGHNT, CDR2 YENEEA. There are 16 residues in the CDR3. V lost 2 bases and J 5 bases, leaving 17 bases between the germline ends. CDR3 in amino acids: CASSLSGDPGKDTQYF. CDR3 nucleotides: TGTGCCAGCAGCTTATCTGGTGACCCAGGCAAAGATACGCAGTATTTT.

The table lists this clone with a count of one. The rearrangement uses TRBV18 and TRBJ1-4; 8 nucleotides agree with TRBD1. The trim removed 3 bases at V and 10 bases at J, leaving 7 bases unmatched. The germline V gene has CDR1 KGHSH and CDR2 LQKENI. The CDR3 has 14 amino acids. CDR3 nucleotide sequence: TGTGCCAGCTCACCCGGCAGGGGGCAGGGAAAACTGTTTTTT. This sequence encodes CASSPGRGQGKLFF.

This chain uses TRBV9 with TRBJ2-3; 13 nucleotides line up with TRBD2. Germline V gene sequence: CDR1 SGDLS, CDR2 YYNGEE. V lost 4 bases to trimming and J lost 1 base; unmatched junction nucleotides: 9. This CDR3 comprises 18 residues. The CDR3 reads CASSTGLAGWVGTDTQYF. CDR3 coding DNA: TGTGCCAGCAGCACGGGACTAGCGGGGTGGGTTGGCACAGATACGCAGTATTTT.

The CDR3 sequence: CASSLQGAFSGNTIYF. The CDR3 DNA is TGTGCCAGCAGTTTACAAGGGGCTTTCTCTGGAAACACCATATATTTT. The chain links TRBV6-5 to TRBJ1-3, with a tentative D call TRBD1 (5 bases). Germline V gene data show CDR1 as MNHEY and CDR2 as SVGAGI. V was shortened by 4 bases and J by 0 bases, with 13 bases between the two germline ends. The CDR3 has 16 amino acids.

This clone has only a few counts. The genes are TRBV19 and TRBJ1-1; D is unresolved. Trimming took off 6 bases at V and 2 bases at J, with 13 bases between the two ends. The CDR3 runs 14 residues. The germline V gene has CDR1 LNHDA and CDR2 SQIVND (reference sequence). Written as DNA, the CDR3 is TGTGCCAGTAGCCTCGTAGCGGCAAACACTGAAGCTTTCTTT. Its translation: CASSLVAANTEAFF.

The chain links TRBV6-1 to TRBJ1-1; 8 bases match TRBD1. The CDR3 is 13 residues long. After removal of 7 bases from V and 0 bases from J, the junction contained 1 base not matched to a gene. Germline assignment: CDR1 MNHNS and CDR2 SASEGT. CDR3 DNA sequence: TGTGCCAGCAAGGGACAGGTGAACACTGAAGCTTTCTTT. Residues: CASKGQVNTEAFF.

Comment on this clone: Other DNA sequences in this specimen translate into the identical CDR3. This rearrangement joins TRBV6-1 to TRBJ2-3, with 7 bases matching TRBD2. This CDR3 has 14 amino acids. Germline V CDR1 and CDR2: MNHNS, SASEGT. J gave up 5 bases and V 0 bases, and 2 bases lay outside the gene matches. This CDR3 reads CASSEAASGDTQYF. In nucleotides, the CDR3 is TGTGCCAGCAGTGAAGCGGCTAGCGGAGATACGCAGTATTTT.

The J gene is TRBJ2-7, the V gene TRBV19, with TRBD1 identical over 10 bases. This CDR3 contains 15 residues. Germline V gene data show CDR1 as LNHDA and CDR2 as SQIVND (reference sequence). The V gene end was trimmed by 5 bases and the J gene end by 2 bases; junction bases not matched to a gene: 6. In DNA form, the CDR3 reads TGTGCCAGTAGTCTAAGGGACAGGGGAGCCTACGAGCAGTACTTC. Translated, it gives CASSLRDRGAYEQYF.

V and J are TRBV28 and TRBJ1-5, with a tentative D call TRBD1 (5 bases). The CDR3 runs 15 residues. Trimming removed 5 bases at V and 6 bases at J, with 17 bases between. CDR1 and CDR2 from the germline V gene are MDHEN and SYDVKM. The CDR3 sequence: CASSLQLGRGQPQHF. The CDR3 region has the DNA TGTGCCAGCAGTCTACAACTGGGGCGCGGTCAGCCCCAGCATTTT.

V usage is TRBV10-3 and J usage is TRBJ2-1, with TRBD1 identical over 9 bases. V trimming: 6 bases; J trimming: 7 bases; junction bases outside the gene matches: 7. Germline V gene lookup returns CDR1 ENHRY and CDR2 SYGVKD. The CDR3 runs to 14 residues. The CDR3: CAIRSIGQGNEQFF. The CDR3 DNA is TGTGCCATCAGGTCGATCGGACAGGGGAATGAGCAGTTCTTC.

This sequence joins TRBV5-1 and TRBJ2-6; TRBD2 is a possible D gene (6 bases). Trimming pared 4 bases from V and 0 bases from J, leaving 14 bases between. The length of the CDR3 is 17 residues. In germline, CDR1 is SGHRS, CDR2 YFSETQ. CDR3 bases: TGCGCCAGCAGCCCGCGGGGTCTTGGCTCTGGGGCCAACGTCCTGACTTTC. This translates into CASSPRGLGSGANVLTF.

The genes are TRBV30 and TRBJ1-1; D unresolved. This CDR3 contains 11 residues. Trimming stripped 2 bases from V and 10 bases from J, with 11 bases between. Germline CDR1 is GTSNPN and CDR2 is SVGIG (reference sequence). CDR3 sequence (DNA): TGTGCCTGGAGTATGGGCCCGGGAGCTTTCTTT. Amino acids: CAWSMGPGAFF.

The chain has TRBV19 and TRBJ1-1; TRBD1 agrees at 10 bases. The CDR3 has 15 amino acids. Germline V gene data show CDR1 as LNHDA and CDR2 as SQIVND (reference sequence). V trimming: 7 bases; J trimming: 1 base; junction bases outside the gene matches: 6. The CDR3 nucleotides are TGTGCCAGTACCCGGGGACAGGGGACGAACACTGAAGCTTTCTTT. Translated: CASTRGQGTNTEAFF.

The V and J genes are TRBV4-1 and TRBJ2-7, with unresolved D. Per germline, CDR1 MGHRA and CDR2 YSYEKL. Trimming pared 1 base from V and 6 bases from J, leaving 25 bases between. The CDR3 is 18 amino acids. The CDR3: CASSQGVSLPGFFSEQYF. The CDR3, as DNA: TGCGCCAGCAGCCAAGGCGTTTCTCTTCCAGGCTTCTTCAGCGAGCAGTACTTC.

This clone has only one observation. The V gene is TRBV7-8, the J gene TRBJ2-1; TRBD1 matches 7 bases. This CDR3 has 15 residues. Germline CDR1 and CDR2: SGHVS and FQNEAQ. V lost 2 bases to trimming and J lost 5 bases; unmatched junction nucleotides: 6. CDR3 protein: CASSLQGQKDNEQFF. CDR3 nucleotide sequence: TGTGCCAGCAGCTTACAGGGACAGAAAGACAATGAGCAGTTCTTC.

Concerning this clone: Other DNA sequences in the same sample also yield this CDR3. V and J are TRBV18 and TRBJ1-2, with 8 positions matching TRBD1. Germline V lookup: CDR1 KGHSH, CDR2 LQKENI. The CDR3 loop spans 15 amino acids. V shed 2 bases, J shed 1 base, and the junction held 3 bases outside the gene matches. In nucleotides, the CDR3 is TGTGCCAGCTCACCAGGAGGACAGGGTAACTATGGCTACACCTTC. Amino acids: CASSPGGQGNYGYTF.

This clone was found a few times. The chain employs TRBV18 and TRBJ2-1; 7 nucleotides line up with TRBD2. The CDR3 has 14 residues. Germline V gene data show CDR1 as KGHSH and CDR2 as LQKENI. With V trimmed by 3 bases and J by 7 bases, 6 bases remained unmatched. The CDR3: CASSPPGTTNEQFF. CDR3 in DNA: TGTGCCAGCTCACCCCCGGGGACTACAAATGAGCAGTTCTTC.

This clone was seen a single time. This sequence joins TRBV10-1 and TRBJ2-3; no reliable D call. CDR1 WNHNN and CDR2 SYGVQD come from the germline V gene (reference sequence). The CDR3 is 13 amino acids. V was clipped by 8 bases and J by 2 bases, with 11 bases between them. The CDR3 reads CASAQDLTDTQYF. The DNA of the CDR3 is TGCGCCAGCGCCCAGGACCTCACAGATACGCAGTATTTT.